The clone carrying this T cell receptor (beta chain) came up many times. Its antigen is undetermined. The CDR3 is made up of 14 amino acids. V lost 5 bases to trimming and J lost 3 bases; unmatched junction nucleotides: 5. Per the germline V gene, CDR1 is SGHAT and CDR2 is FQNNGV. No patient received treatment before thyroid surgery. This entry belongs to a study of metastatic and nonmetastatic thyroid tumors. Study observations and caveats: For both blood and tumor, malignant thyroid tumors reportedly showed significantly higher TCR beta diversity than benign nodules did.

From the PCR reads, TCRdb re-called clones with MiXCR. The data contain tens of thousands of clones, around 16% of them singletons. The V gene is TRBV11-2, the J gene TRBJ1-2, with 8 positions matching TRBD1. This sequence was found in a female donor with papillary thyroid cancer or a benign thyroid nodule (not recorded which). Some clones in this sample may be carry-over from other donors' samples. The material sequenced was tumor tissue. The DNA for the CDR3 is TGTGCCAGCAGCACGGGACAGGACTACTATGGCTACACCTTC. Its translation: CASSTGQDYYGYTF. The full variable domain, completed using reference TRBV11-2 and TRBJ1-2, is EAGVAQSPRYKIIEKRQSVAFWCNPISGHATLYWYQQILGQGPKLLIQFQNNGVVDDSQLPKDRFSAERLKGVDSTLKIQPAKLEDSAVYLCASSTGQDYYGYTFGSGTRLTVV.